This is a list of T cell receptor beta chains from one sample in a study of blood T cell repertoires in COVID-19. The protocol was immunoSEQ multiplex PCR, while the TCRdb copy is restricted to in-frame clones and leaves out a portion. This table has more than 200,000 clones, 80% to 90% appearing once. Sequencing was done on a sample of peripheral blood. These receptors were obtained from a woman of 80 years or more with COVID-19, enrolled during active disease. CDR3s include the opening cysteine and the closing phenylalanine or tryptophan. A D gene is named only where the DNA matches it firmly.

d_gene	v_gene	j_gene	CDR3aa	CDR3nt
-	TRBV30	TRBJ1-6	CAWRSQSRNSPLHF	TGTGCCTGGAGAAGTCAGTCGCGGAATTCACCCCTCCACTTT
-	TRBV5-8	TRBJ2-5	CASSSGLIQETQYF	TGTGCCAGCAGCTCGGGTCTTATCCAAGAGACCCAGTACTTC
-	TRBV30	TRBJ1-1	CAWSAQRNTEAFF	TGTGCCTGGAGTGCACAGAGGAACACTGAAGCTTTCTTT
TRBD1	TRBV7-2	TRBJ2-4	CASAGGQTKNIQYF	TGTGCCAGCGCAGGGGGACAGACCAAAAACATTCAGTACTTC
-	TRBV2	TRBJ1-6	CASSEGDSSWKRGSPLHF	TGTGCCAGCAGTGAGGGGGACTCTTCCTGGAAACGGGGTTCACCCCTCCACTTT
TRBD1	TRBV6-2/TRBV6-3	TRBJ1-5	CASSYTGGSNQPQHF	TGTGCCAGCAGTTACACAGGGGGTAGCAATCAGCCCCAGCATTTT
TRBD2	TRBV18	TRBJ2-2	CASSPGLAGTTGELFF	TGTGCCAGCTCACCAGGACTAGCGGGAACCACCGGGGAGCTGTTTTTT
TRBD1	TRBV30	TRBJ1-4	CAWSIQGGEKLFF	TGTGCCTGGAGTATTCAGGGGGGTGAAAAACTGTTTTTT
-	TRBV6-5	TRBJ1-1	CASSYQSTALTEAFF	TGTGCCAGCAGTTACCAGTCAACCGCTTTGACTGAAGCTTTCTTT
TRBD1	TRBV19	TRBJ1-6	CASSLTGIDGPLHF	TGTGCCAGTAGCTTGACAGGGATCGACGGACCCCTCCACTTT